The 15 T cell receptor beta chains below come from one sample, sequenced in a study of blood T cell repertoires in COVID-19. Clones were read by immunoSEQ multiplex PCR, and TCRdb kept only the in-frame ones, dropping some. The table includes about 400,000 clones, around 87% detected once. The sequenced sample consisted of PBMCs or T cells enriched from blood (not recorded which). The receptors here all came from a woman between 45 and 60 years old who had recovered from COVID-19.

The rearrangement joins TRBV4-1 to TRBJ1-1, with D perhaps matching TRBD1 (6 bases). V lost 4 bases to trimming and J lost 5 bases, with 20 bases between them. The CDR3 is made up of 16 amino acids. CDR1 is MGHRA and CDR2 is YSYEKL in the germline V gene. Here the CDR3 reads CASSPLAHRAGTEAFF. CDR3 in DNA: TGCGCCAGCAGCCCCCTAGCTCACAGGGCAGGGACTGAAGCTTTCTTT.

Only a few counts were recorded for this clone. The genes are TRBV5-1 and TRBJ1-1, with D perhaps matching TRBD1 (5 bases). Per the germline V gene, CDR1 is SGHRS and CDR2 is YFSETQ. V was cut by 3 bases and J by 4 bases, with 19 bases left in between. CDR3 length equals 16 residues. CDR3 region: CASSSPLGQGSTEAFF. In nucleotides, the CDR3 is TGCGCCAGCAGCTCCCCCTTAGGGCAGGGAAGCACTGAAGCTTTCTTT.

The rearrangement joins TRBV30 to TRBJ2-5, with D possibly matching TRBD1 (6 bases). V lost 2 bases and J 4 bases, leaving 8 bases between the germline ends. The germline V gene encodes CDR1 GTSNPN and CDR2 SVGIG (reference sequence). CDR3 size: 12 residues. The CDR3 loop is CAWSTGSETQYF. DNA of the CDR3: TGTGCCTGGAGTACAGGGTCAGAGACCCAGTACTTC.

CDR3 protein: CASSQWDTRPATEAFF. The CDR3 DNA is TGCGCCAGCAGCCAATGGGACACCCGACCAGCCACTGAAGCTTTCTTT. The chain uses TRBV5-1 and TRBJ1-1; maybe TRBD1 (6 bases). This CDR3 is 16 amino acids long. The ends were cut back, 4 bases at V and 4 bases at J, with 20 bases in the middle. Germline CDR1 reads SGHRS; CDR2 reads YFSETQ. Full variable domain (missing parts from reference TRBV5-1 and TRBJ1-1): KAGVTQTPRYLIKTRGQQVTLSCSPISGHRSVSWYQQTPGQGLQFLFEYFSETQRNKGNFPGRFSGRQFSNSRSEMNVSTLELGDSALYLCASSQWDTRPATEAFFGQGTRLTVV.

This chain joins TRBV2 and TRBJ1-2; 8 nucleotides agree with TRBD1. This CDR3 has 12 amino acids. J lost 9 bases, V lost 6 bases, and 6 bases had no gene match. CDR1 is SNHLY and CDR2 is FYNNEI in the germline V gene. CDR3 coding DNA: TGTGCCAGCAGCCGTGACAGGGGAAGCTACACCTTC. It encodes CASSRDRGSYTF.

Note on this clone: Relative to the germline gene, one junction end is altered; a read error may explain this. The gene calls are TRBV5-1 and TRBJ2-3; perhaps TRBD1 as D (6 bases). The CDR3 is 14 residues long. The germline CDR1 and CDR2 sequences are SGHRS and YFSETQ. This CDR3 is CASTLGAHTDTQYF. Here the CDR3 DNA reads TGCGCCAGCACCTTGGGGGCCCACACAGATACGCAGTATTTT. The whole variable domain, remainder taken from reference TRBV5-1 and TRBJ2-3, is KAGVTQTPRYLIKTRGQQVTLSCSPISGHRSVSWYQQTPGQGLQFLFEYFSETQRNKGNFPGRFSGRQFSNSRSEMNVSTLELGDSALYLCASTLGAHTDTQYFGPGTRLTVL.

V is TRBV2 and J is TRBJ2-3; the D gene is possibly TRBD2 (6 bases). This CDR3 has 14 residues. CDR1 and CDR2 (germline): SNHLY, FYNNEI. Trimming left V 7 bases short and J 7 bases short, with 18 bases between. The CDR3 DNA sequence: TGTGCCAGCACCCTAGGGGTAGCGGTGAATACGCAGTATTTT. Protein product: CASTLGVAVNTQYF.

This chain connects TRBV7-2 to TRBJ1-3; possibly TRBD1 for D (6 bases). Trimming removed 1 base from V and 4 bases from J, with 14 bases in between. Looked up from germline, CDR1 is SGHTA and CDR2 is FQGNSA. The CDR3 covers 16 residues. This CDR3 is CASSLGGGRTGNTIYF. The CDR3 region has the DNA TGTGCCAGCAGCTTAGGGGGGGGGCGAACAGGAAACACCATATATTTT.

This chain uses TRBV10-3 with TRBJ1-1, with 10 bases that match TRBD1. Germline values: CDR1 ENHRY, CDR2 SYGVKD. The CDR3 is 13 amino acids. Trimming removed 10 bases from V and 4 bases from J; junction bases left unmatched: 6. The CDR3 region is CASGTGASTEAFF. The CDR3 nucleotides read TGTGCCAGTGGGACAGGGGCGAGCACTGAAGCTTTCTTT.

A word on this clone: An end of the junction does not agree with germline; a read error may underlie this. The gene calls are TRBV10-3 and TRBJ2-7; 9 bases are shared with TRBD1. Germline assignment: CDR1 ENHRY and CDR2 SYGVKD. CDR3 length: 12 amino acids. The CDR3 protein is CAISESQGQGLF. The CDR3 coding sequence is TGTGCCATCAGTGAGTCGCAGGGACAGGGTTTGTTC.

In this sample, this clone turned up a few times. The sample contains more than one DNA sequence encoding this CDR3. The gene calls are TRBV6-5 and TRBJ1-2; D is perhaps TRBD1 (5 bases). Trimming left V 8 bases short and J 2 bases short, with 9 bases between. The CDR3 has 12 amino acids. Germline loops: CDR1 MNHEY, CDR2 SVGAGI. The CDR3 reads CASRQGNYGYTF. The CDR3 DNA sequence: TGTGCCAGCCGGCAGGGAAACTATGGCTACACCTTC.

V is TRBV19 and J is TRBJ1-5; 11 bases are shared with TRBD1. Germline V gene data show CDR1 as LNHDA and CDR2 as SQIVND (reference sequence). The CDR3 loop spans 18 amino acids. V lost 5 bases, J lost 0 bases, and 9 bases stayed unmatched. The CDR3 here is CASSLMGTGGLSNQPQHF. Here the CDR3 DNA reads TGTGCCAGTAGTCTTATGGGGACAGGGGGTCTTAGCAATCAGCCCCAGCATTTT.

The chain uses TRBV27 and TRBJ1-2; D is uncertain. This CDR3 is built from 11 residues. The germline V gene encodes CDR1 MNHEY and CDR2 SMNVEV (reference sequence). V dropped 10 bases and J dropped 8 bases, with 14 bases sitting between them. The CDR3 reads CATRRYEGYTF. The CDR3 DNA reads TGTGCCACTCGCAGGTACGAAGGCTACACCTTC.

The chain carries TRBV7-2 and TRBJ2-7; 8 bases are shared with TRBD2. V was pared by 4 bases and J by 3 bases, with 8 bases of the junction left unmatched. The CDR3 extends over 15 amino acids. Looked up from germline, CDR1 is SGHTA and CDR2 is FQGNSA. CDR3 sequence: CASSSVAGLNYEQYF. In nucleotides, the CDR3 is TGTGCCAGCAGCTCTGTAGCGGGGCTGAACTACGAGCAGTACTTC.

The V gene is TRBV27, the J gene TRBJ2-4; tentatively, D is TRBD1 (6 bases). V was pared by 4 bases and J by 0 bases, with 16 bases between. Germline lookup yields CDR1 MNHEY and CDR2 SMNVEV (reference sequence). This CDR3 spans 17 amino acids. CDR3 residues: CASSSIVTGVAKNIQYF. The CDR3 nucleotides read TGTGCCAGCAGTTCAATAGTGACAGGCGTAGCCAAAAACATTCAGTACTTC.